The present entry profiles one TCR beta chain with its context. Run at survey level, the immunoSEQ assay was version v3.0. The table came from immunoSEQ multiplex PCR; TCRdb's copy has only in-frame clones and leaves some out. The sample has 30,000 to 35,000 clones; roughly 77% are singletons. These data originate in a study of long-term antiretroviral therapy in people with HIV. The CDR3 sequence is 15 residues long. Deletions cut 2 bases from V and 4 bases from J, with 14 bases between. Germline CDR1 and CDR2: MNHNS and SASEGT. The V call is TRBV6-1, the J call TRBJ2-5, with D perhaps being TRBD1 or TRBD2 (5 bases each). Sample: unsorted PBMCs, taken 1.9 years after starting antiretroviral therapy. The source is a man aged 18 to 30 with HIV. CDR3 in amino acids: CASSEIRSGGETQYF. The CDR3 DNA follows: TGTGCCAGCAGTGAAATCCGTAGTGGGGGAGAGACCCAGTACTTC.